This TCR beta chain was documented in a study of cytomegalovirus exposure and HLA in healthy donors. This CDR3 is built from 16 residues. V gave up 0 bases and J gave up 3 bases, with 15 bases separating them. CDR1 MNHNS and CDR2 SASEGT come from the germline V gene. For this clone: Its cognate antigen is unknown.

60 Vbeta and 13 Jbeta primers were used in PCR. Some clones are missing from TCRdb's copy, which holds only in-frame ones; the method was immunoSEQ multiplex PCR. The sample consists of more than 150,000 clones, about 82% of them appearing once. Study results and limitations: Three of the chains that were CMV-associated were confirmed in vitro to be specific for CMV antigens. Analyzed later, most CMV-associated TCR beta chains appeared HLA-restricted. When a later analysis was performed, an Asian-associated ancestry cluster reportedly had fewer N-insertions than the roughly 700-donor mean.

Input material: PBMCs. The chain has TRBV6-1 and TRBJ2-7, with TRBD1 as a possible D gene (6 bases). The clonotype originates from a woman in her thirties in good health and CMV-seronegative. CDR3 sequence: CASSEARAGVGYEQYF. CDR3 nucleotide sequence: TGTGCCAGCAGTGAAGCGCGGGCAGGGGTGGGCTACGAGCAGTACTTC.